Reported below is one T cell receptor beta chain. This specimen comes from a study of untreated major depressive disorder. The method was immunoSEQ multiplex PCR; TCRdb's version includes in-frame clones alone and lacks a portion of them. Of around 13,000 clones listed, about nine tenths are singletons. For at least 8 weeks, patients took no psychiatric medication. Sequences were obtained from CD4+ T cells from PBMCs. This sequence was found in a woman in her 30s with major depressive disorder.

The CDR3 here is CATPTGSNQPQHF. The CDR3 coding sequence is TGTGCCACCCCGACAGGAAGCAATCAGCCCCAGCATTTT. This chain connects TRBV6-5 to TRBJ1-5, with D possibly TRBD1 on 6 matching bases. Per the germline V gene, CDR1 is MNHEY and CDR2 is SVGAGI. This CDR3 region has 13 residues. With 10 bases removed from V and 1 base from J, the gap between germline ends came to 11 bases.